Listed below are T cell receptor beta chains from one sample, sequenced in a study of blood T cell repertoires in COVID-19. The repertoire was sequenced with immunoSEQ multiplex PCR; TCRdb's copy has only in-frame clones and lacks some. The sample consists of about 270,000 clones, more than 80% of them appearing once. The source material was PBMCs or T cells enriched from blood (not recorded which). The receptors here all came from a woman aged 25-40 years with acute COVID-19. Both conserved end residues are part of each CDR3. A D gene is named only where the DNA matches it firmly. Size is stated for part of the rows, as once, few or many counts, or as a class when the clone is expanded.

d_call clone_size j_call v_call cdr3_aa cdr3_nt
. . TRBJ2-7 TRBV6-1 CASSDTGLREQYF TGTGCCAGCAGTGACACGGGACTCCGCGAGCAGTACTTC
TRBD1 . TRBJ1-4 TRBV7-9 CASRPEGQSVEKLFF TGTGCCAGCAGACCTGAGGGACAGTCGGTGGAAAAACTGTTTTTT
TRBD1 . TRBJ1-2 TRBV5-5 CASSPEPFRTGQGAVTF TGTGCCAGCAGCCCGGAGCCTTTCCGGACAGGGCAAGGGGCGGTCACCTTC
. . TRBJ2-3 TRBV28 CASIHSFTDTQYF TGTGCCAGCATTCACAGTTTCACAGATACGCAGTATTTT
TRBD1 . TRBJ1-5 TRBV19 CASRDRDNQPQHF TGTGCCAGTAGGGACAGGGACAATCAGCCCCAGCATTTT
. . TRBJ1-1 TRBV19 CASSIQGSNTEAFF TGTGCCAGTAGTATACAGGGGTCCAACACTGAAGCTTTCTTT
. . TRBJ1-6 TRBV28 CASSLSGGLNSPLHF TGTGCCAGCAGTTTGTCCGGGGGACTTAATTCACCCCTCCACTTT
. once TRBJ2-1 TRBV27 CASSLSLQYNEQFF TGTGCCAGCAGTTTATCTCTCCAGTACAATGAGCAGTTCTTC
TRBD2 . TRBJ2-7 TRBV7-9 CASSLVAGGDYEQYF TGTGCCAGCAGCTTAGTAGCGGGAGGTGACTACGAGCAGTACTTC
. . TRBJ2-7 TRBV4-3 CASSQEWRAADLYEQYF TGCGCCAGCAGCCAAGAATGGAGAGCCGCCGACCTCTACGAGCAGTACTTC
. . TRBJ1-5 TRBV28 CASSQRGSNQPQHF TGTGCCAGCAGTCAACGGGGGAGCAATCAGCCCCAGCATTTT
. . TRBJ2-6 TRBV28 CASSPSQGDPGANVLTF TGTGCCAGCAGTCCCTCACAGGGAGATCCTGGGGCCAACGTCCTGACTTTC
TRBD2 . TRBJ2-3 TRBV5-1 CASSSLRTSGSIPDTQYF TGCGCCAGCAGCTCCCTTCGGACTAGCGGGAGTATACCAGATACGCAGTATTTT
. . TRBJ2-3 TRBV5-8 CASSFRHTDTQYF TGTGCCAGCAGCTTTCGACACACAGATACGCAGTATTTT
. . TRBJ1-1 TRBV5-5 CASSFSGRADTEAFF TGTGCCAGCAGCTTCAGTGGCAGGGCGGACACTGAAGCTTTCTTT
. . TRBJ2-7 TRBV11-2 CASSLFRDIHLEQYF TGTGCCAGCAGCTTATTTAGGGACATACACCTCGAGCAGTACTTC
TRBD2 . TRBJ2-7 TRBV4-2 CASSQGGAGGGYEQYF TGTGCCAGCAGCCAAGGAGGAGCGGGGGGAGGCTACGAGCAGTACTTC
. . TRBJ2-3 TRBV3-1/TRBV3-2 CASSQGTSTDTQYF TGTGCCAGCAGCCAAGGAACAAGCACAGATACGCAGTATTTT
. . TRBJ2-7 TRBV5-6 CASSRGLLPYEQYF TGTGCCAGCAGCCGCGGACTCCTTCCTTACGAGCAGTACTTC
. once TRBJ2-7 TRBV7-8 CASSLALGGRLRFSYEQYF TGTGCCAGCAGCTTAGCGCTGGGGGGACGGCTTCGTTTCTCCTACGAGCAGTACTTC
. . TRBJ1-2 TRBV6-5 CATWRGAGNYGYTF TGTGCCACTTGGCGGGGGGCGGGAAACTATGGCTACACCTTC
. . TRBJ2-1 TRBV24-1 CATSMASARNEQFF TGTGCCACCAGTATGGCTAGCGCTCGCAATGAGCAGTTCTTC
TRBD2 . TRBJ2-7 TRBV6-6 CASSRFPPGREGSYEQYF TGTGCCAGCAGTCGATTCCCTCCCGGGCGGGAGGGCTCCTACGAGCAGTACTTC
. . TRBJ2-3 TRBV12-5 CASGLGSADTQYF TGTGCTAGTGGTTTGGGGTCAGCGGATACGCAGTATTTT
. . TRBJ2-7 TRBV6-1 CASSEGPSPTLYEQYF TGTGCCAGCAGTGAAGGCCCTAGTCCCACCCTCTACGAGCAGTACTTC
. . TRBJ1-6 TRBV11-2 CASSLGTLENSPLHF TGTGCCAGCAGCTTAGGGACACTGGAGAATTCACCCCTCCACTTT
. . TRBJ1-5 TRBV4-1 CASSPQTAGQPQHF TGCGCCAGCAGCCCGCAAACTGCAGGTCAGCCCCAGCATTTT
TRBD2 few TRBJ2-3 TRBV28 CASNSAGGPNTQYF TGTGCCAGCAATTCGGCGGGAGGGCCAAATACGCAGTATTTT
. . TRBJ2-7 TRBV7-8 CATRSRVFEQYF TGTGCCACCCGCTCGAGGGTCTTCGAGCAGTACTTC
. . TRBJ2-2 TRBV30 CAWRPSGTGELFF TGTGCCTGGAGACCTTCGGGAACCGGGGAGCTGTTTTTT
. . TRBJ2-7 TRBV4-1 CASSQVTVSYEQYF TGCGCCAGCAGCCAAGTTACTGTATCCTACGAGCAGTACTTC
. . TRBJ2-1 TRBV25-1 CASSLERSSYNEQFF TGTGCCAGCAGTTTGGAGCGGAGCTCCTACAATGAGCAGTTCTTC
. . TRBJ1-6 TRBV24-1 CATSEDTYNSPLHF TGTGCCACCAGTGAGGACACCTATAATTCACCCCTCCACTTT
. . TRBJ2-7 TRBV19 CASSIDLQVYEQYF TGTGCCAGTAGTATAGATCTACAGGTCTACGAGCAGTACTTC
. once TRBJ1-3 TRBV15 CATSRKQSSGNTIYF TGTGCCACCAGCCGCAAACAGAGCTCTGGAAACACCATATATTTT
. . TRBJ2-1 TRBV4-1 CASSQDRLFEQFF TGCGCCAGCAGCCAAGATCGTCTATTTGAGCAGTTCTTC
. . TRBJ1-5 TRBV27 CASNQIYSNQPQHF TGTGCCAGCAACCAAATCTATAGCAATCAGCCCCAGCATTTT
TRBD2 once TRBJ2-1 TRBV29-1 CSARGSSGNEQFF TGCAGCGCCCGAGGGTCTAGCGGCAATGAGCAGTTCTTC
TRBD2 few TRBJ2-7 TRBV5-1 CASSLVGGSEYEQYF TGCGCCAGCAGCTTGGTAGGCGGGAGTGAGTACGAGCAGTACTTC
. . TRBJ1-1 TRBV11-1 CASSWQGGEASEAFF TGTGCCAGCAGTTGGCAAGGGGGGGAGGCCTCTGAAGCTTTCTTT
. . TRBJ1-3 TRBV7-2 CASSLAGGLNSGNTIYF TGTGCCAGCAGCTTAGCTGGGGGGTTAAACTCTGGAAACACCATATATTTT
TRBD2 . TRBJ2-3 TRBV24-1 CATSESSGRPTDTQYF TGTGCCACCAGTGAGAGTAGCGGGAGGCCCACAGATACGCAGTATTTT
TRBD2 . TRBJ2-2 TRBV7-3 CASSPTLAGDVTGELFF TGTGCCAGCAGCCCAACCTTAGCGGGAGATGTAACCGGGGAGCTGTTTTTT
TRBD1 few TRBJ2-4 TRBV6-2/TRBV6-3 CASSRDRDAKNIQYF TGTGCCAGCAGCCGGGACAGGGATGCCAAAAACATTCAGTACTTC
TRBD1 once TRBJ2-7 TRBV18 CASSPLTGGVSGEQYF TGTGCCAGCTCACCCTTGACAGGGGGCGTTTCGGGCGAGCAGTACTTC
TRBD2 . TRBJ2-3 TRBV10-3 CAISESSGREGTDTQYF TGTGCCATCAGTGAGTCGTCAGGCCGGGAGGGCACAGATACGCAGTATTTT
TRBD2 few TRBJ2-2 TRBV6-5 CASSYTSGVTGELFF TGTGCCAGCAGTTACACTAGCGGGGTCACCGGGGAGCTGTTTTTT
TRBD2 . TRBJ2-1 TRBV24-1 CATSDPGLAGGNEQFF TGTGCCACCAGTGATCCGGGACTAGCGGGAGGTAATGAGCAGTTCTTC
TRBD1 . TRBJ2-2 TRBV15 CATSRDLQGARTGELFF TGTGCCACCAGCAGAGATCTACAGGGGGCGCGAACCGGGGAGCTGTTTTTT